This is a list of T cell receptor beta chains from one sample in a study of yellow fever vaccine responses in identical twins. TCRdb used MiXCR to reprocess the RT-PCR reads, holding one entry per CDR3 protein. The sample yields around 6,900 distinct CDR3 sequences, over 80% seen once. The sequencing here drew on T cells from blood (PBMCs), unsorted or a sorted subset (not recorded which), taken before or after yellow fever vaccination (not recorded which). The source is a woman between 18 and 30 years old who received the yellow fever vaccine. Each CDR3 is given with its conserved first and last residue. D genes are given only for firm matches. Where a row states a size, it is once, few, many or the class of an expanded clone; other rows omit it.

v_call	clone_size	j_call	d_call	cdr3_aa	cdr3_nt
TRBV7-2	few	TRBJ1-4	.	CASSLLWKGEEGKLFF	TGTGCCAGCAGCTTACTTTGGAAGGGGGAAGAGGGGAAACTGTTTTTT
TRBV27	once	TRBJ2-7	TRBD1	CASSPAGGSYEQYF	TGTGCCAGCAGCCCCGCAGGGGGCTCTTACGAGCAGTACTTC
TRBV11-1	.	TRBJ1-1	.	CASSPPDGTEMNTEAFF	TGTGCCAGCAGCCCCCCGGACGGGACCGAGATGAACACTGAAGCTTTCTTT
TRBV29-1	.	TRBJ2-1	TRBD2	CSVPDFRTSGRAYNEQFF	TGCAGCGTCCCAGATTTCAGGACTAGCGGGAGGGCATACAATGAGCAGTTCTTC
TRBV7-3	.	TRBJ2-1	TRBD2	CASSGLAGALNEQFF	TGTGCCAGCAGCGGACTAGCGGGGGCTCTCAATGAGCAGTTCTTC
TRBV2	.	TRBJ1-2	TRBD1	CASLDRKYYGYTF	TGTGCCAGCTTGGACAGGAAATACTATGGCTACACCTTC
TRBV29-1	.	TRBJ2-1	.	CSVRVRGTEQFF	TGCAGCGTTAGAGTTCGGGGTACTGAGCAGTTCTTC
TRBV20-1	.	TRBJ2-1	.	CSAREWLAYSSYNEQFF	TGCAGTGCTAGAGAATGGCTAGCGTATAGCTCCTACAATGAGCAGTTCTTC
TRBV7-9	few	TRBJ2-5	.	CASSLPRETQYF	TGTGCCAGCAGCCTCCCTCGGGAGACCCAGTACTTC
TRBV13	.	TRBJ1-1	.	CASSLPGTEAFF	TGTGCCAGCAGCCTCCCCGGGACTGAAGCTTTCTTT
TRBV6-2/TRBV6-3	.	TRBJ2-2	.	CASSYGWDTGELFF	TGTGCCAGCAGTTACGGGTGGGACACCGGGGAGCTGTTTTTT
TRBV2	.	TRBJ2-1	.	CASSEASRANEQFF	TGTGCCAGCAGTGAAGCGTCCAGGGCCAATGAGCAGTTCTTC
TRBV14	.	TRBJ2-2	TRBD1	CASSHETGVTGELFF	TGTGCCAGCAGCCATGAGACAGGGGTTACCGGGGAGCTGTTTTTT